This T cell receptor (beta chain) was identified during a study of blood T cell repertoires in COVID-19 (dated by TCRdb to about 2020). About the full investigation: Samples from collaborators originated in the United States, Italy and Spain and spanned both the acute and convalescent phases of COVID-19. Samples were obtained from the ongoing ImmuneRACE study (first 160 participants) and from over 1,000 subjects provided by 6 global collaborators. The repertoires were made available in a free public database intended to serve as a resource for research on the immune response to SARS-CoV-2. The dataset comprised deeply sampled blood TCRbeta repertoires from subjects exposed to, actively infected with, or recovered from COVID-19. Sample metadata almost always included a de-identified subject ID, COVID-19 status, age in years and sex. The prospective study material was composed of cDNA or gDNA derived from T cells, B-cell-depleted T cells, or PBMCs. Where available, HLA class I and class II types were taken from metadata supplied by the sample provider and were not determined by assay-based typing. Overall results and qualifications from the work: The quantity of clinical and demographic metadata differed by source and by participant and was supplied without curation.

The immunoSEQ Assay, a bias-controlled multiplex PCR, was used to amplify TCRbeta CDR3 regions from genomic DNA. On the study's bioinformatics: The number of nucleated cells in each sample was estimated by amplification of reference gene primers within the assay. Sequence reads were collapsed and filtered to measure the absolute abundance of every unique TCRbeta CDR3 rearrangement. For each sample, productive Simpson clonality was calculated by taking the square root of Simpson's diversity index across productive rearrangements. TCRdb took over this immuneACCESS table, retaining in-frame rearrangements with V and J assigned. Such tables are incomplete; in checked studies, under half of the missing clones stem from an unresolved V gene, and the remainder is unexplained. V, J and clone size are taken as reported in that table, and D and trimming were inferred from the DNA itself. Counted in this sample were more than 65,000 clones; under 95% of them appeared once. Together, the top ten hold more than 7% of the sample.

In regard to this clone: The antigen this receptor binds is unknown. Base-call qualities are not available, and no considerably larger clone is one nucleotide away.

Each collaborating institution followed its own protocols to collect whole blood in K2EDTA tubes. Collaborator samples were shipped for TCRbeta analysis as frozen whole blood, isolated PBMCs, or DNA extracted from either sample type. Reading the germline V gene gives CDR1 SGHTS and CDR2 YDEGEE. The CDR3 goes from the cysteine to the phenylalanine over 17 residues. Only the CDR3 part of the read is kept: 51 bases, read in frame from the first base. For this chain, trimming is 0 bases at the V end and 2 bases at the J end, and the number of junction bases without a gene match is 11. The sequence was obtained from a human donor in a cohort sampled during active COVID-19. The sample taken for sequencing was peripheral blood. The rearrangement combines TRBV5-8 with TRBJ2-7; 7 nucleotides in the junction match TRBD1. The CDR3 amino acid sequence is: CASSLETQTGKAYEQYF. At the DNA level, the sequence is TGTGCCAGCAGCTTGGAGACCCAGACAGGGAAAGCCTACGAGCAGTACTTC. Full variable domain (CDR3 extended with the reference TRBV5-8 and TRBJ2-7 proteins): EAGVTQSPTHLIKTRGQQATLRCSPISGHTSVYWYQQALGLGLQFLLWYDEGEERNRGNFPPRFSGRQFPNYSSELNVNALELEDSALYLCASSLETQTGKAYEQYFGPGTRLTVT.